Listed below are T cell receptor beta chains from one sample, sequenced in a study of blood T cell repertoires in COVID-19. Profiled with immunoSEQ multiplex PCR; TCRdb holds only in-frame clones, not every one. Seen here are approximately 150,000 clones, more than 65% observed once, and the top ten hold about 5.8%. The source material was PBMCs or T cells enriched from blood (not recorded which). The receptors shown here come from a woman between 35 and 50 years old with acute COVID-19. The CDR3 runs from the conserved cysteine through the conserved F or W. A D gene is named only where the DNA matches it firmly. Clone size is given for some rows only: seen once, a few or many times, or a class if the clone is expanded.

TRBV29-1	.	TRBD2	TRBJ2-1	TGCAGCGTTGGGACTCTAGCGGGAACAACAAGGGGTGAGCAGTTCTTC	CSVGTLAGTTRGEQFF
TRBV19	.	TRBD1	TRBJ2-5	TGTGCCAGTAGTATCGCCGGACAGGAAGAGACCCAGTACTTC	CASSIAGQEETQYF
TRBV7-2	.	.	TRBJ1-2	TGTGCCAGCAGCTTAGGGGCGGGAACTAACTATGGCTACACCTTC	CASSLGAGTNYGYTF
TRBV27	.	TRBD1	TRBJ1-1	TGTGCCAGCAGTTCGACGGGACAGCACACTGAAGCTTTCTTT	CASSSTGQHTEAFF
TRBV7-2	.	.	TRBJ2-6	TGTGCCAGCAGCTTAGCGGCCTCTGGGGCCAACGTCCTGACTTTC	CASSLAASGANVLTF
TRBV6-5	.	.	TRBJ1-3	TGTGCCAGCAGTTCCCTCGGTGGAAACACCATATATTTT	CASSSLGGNTIYF
TRBV6-4	once	.	TRBJ2-1	TGTGCCAGCAGAAGGAAACGGGAGCACTCCTACAATGAGCAGTTCTTC	CASRRKREHSYNEQFF
TRBV1	.	.	TRBJ2-3	TGCACCAGCAGCCCAGCCGGACTAGCGGGAGAGACAGATACGCAGTATTTT	CTSSPAGLAGETDTQYF
TRBV29-1	.	.	TRBJ1-1	TGCAGCGGTGAGGGTGAACGGGGCACTGAAGCTTTCTTT	CSGEGERGTEAFF
TRBV5-1	.	TRBD2	TRBJ2-3	TGCGCCAGCAGCCCCGTAATGGGAGGGTCCGCAGATACGCAGTATTTT	CASSPVMGGSADTQYF
TRBV7-3	.	TRBD2	TRBJ2-3	TGTGCCAGCAGCGCGGGACTAGCGGGAGGCACAGATACGCAGTATTTT	CASSAGLAGGTDTQYF
TRBV19	.	.	TRBJ1-1	TGTGCCAGTAGGAACCTCGGGACTGAAGCTTTCTTT	CASRNLGTEAFF
TRBV10-3	few	TRBD2	TRBJ2-1	TGTGCCATCAGCTTTAGCGGGAGCGAAAATGAGCAGTTCTTC	CAISFSGSENEQFF
TRBV19	.	.	TRBJ1-5	TGTGCCAGTGGAAGAGTAGGGGGGCCCCAGCATTTT	CASGRVGGPQHF
TRBV4-1	.	TRBD2	TRBJ2-3	TGCGCCAGCAGCCGAACACCCCCTAGCGGGCAAAGCACAGATACGCAGTATTTT	CASSRTPPSGQSTDTQYF
TRBV6-1	once	.	TRBJ2-3	TGTGCCAGCAGTGATTCAGCCGTAGGGGCAGATACGCAGTATTTT	CASSDSAVGADTQYF
TRBV5-4	.	.	TRBJ2-1	TGTGCCAGCAGCCTAACGGGACTCAAAACGGCTGAGCAGTTCTTC	CASSLTGLKTAEQFF
TRBV18	.	.	TRBJ2-5	TGTGCCAGCTCACCACCATCAGGAGGGGAGACCCAGTACTTC	CASSPPSGGETQYF
TRBV3-1/TRBV3-2	.	TRBD1	TRBJ2-2	TGTGCCAGCAGCCAAGGAGGGGGCCGTGGGACCGGGGAGCTGTTTTTT	CASSQGGGRGTGELFF
TRBV6-6	.	TRBD1	TRBJ1-1	TGTGCCAGCAGACCCCGGGGACAGCAGAACACTGAAGCTTTCTTT	CASRPRGQQNTEAFF